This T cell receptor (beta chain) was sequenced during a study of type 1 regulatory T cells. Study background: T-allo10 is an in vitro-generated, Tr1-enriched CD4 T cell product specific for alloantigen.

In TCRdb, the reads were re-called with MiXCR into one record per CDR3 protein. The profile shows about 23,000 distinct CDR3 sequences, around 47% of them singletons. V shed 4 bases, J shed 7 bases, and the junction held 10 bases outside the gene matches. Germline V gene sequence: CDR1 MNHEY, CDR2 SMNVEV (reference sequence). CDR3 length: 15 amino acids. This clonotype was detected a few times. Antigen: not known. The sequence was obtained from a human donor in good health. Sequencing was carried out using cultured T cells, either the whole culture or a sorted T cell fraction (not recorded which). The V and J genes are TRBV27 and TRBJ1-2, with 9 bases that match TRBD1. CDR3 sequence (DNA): TGTGCCAGCAGTTCTCCACGGACAGGGGCGGCTGGCTACACCTTC. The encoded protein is CASSSPRTGAAGYTF.